This T cell receptor (beta chain) came from a study of T cell responses to AZD1222 COVID-19 vaccine. General study points: An increase in Spike-specific TCR breadth and depth was observed after two AZD1222 doses.

Turning to this clone: The antigen is unknown.

Assay: immunoSEQ multiplex PCR; the TCRdb copy retains only in-frame clones and omits some. The sample lists over 50,000 clones; 65% to 85% were seen once. Germline CDR1 and CDR2: LGHNA and YNFKEQ. The length of the CDR3 is 15 residues. V was trimmed by 0 bases and J by 0 bases, leaving 6 bases between them. The sequence came from an adult who received the AZD1222 COVID-19 vaccine. This sequence joins TRBV4-2 and TRBJ1-5; tentatively, D is TRBD1 (6 bases). This specimen consisted of peripheral blood, obtained 28 days after the second AZD1222 dose. CDR3 sequence reads: CASSQETGSNQPQHF. The CDR3 nucleotides are TGTGCCAGCAGCCAAGAGACAGGTAGCAATCAGCCCCAGCATTTT.